These 23 T cell receptor beta chains share one sample of origin, sequenced in a study of T cells after yellow fever vaccination. TCRdb used MiXCR to reprocess the 5' RACE reads, holding one entry per CDR3 protein. The sample holds tens of thousands of distinct CDR3 sequences, 6% to 8.5% seen once. The specimen was PBMCs, either bulk or a sorted T-cell subset (CD4+, CD8+, memory, or dextramer-sorted; not recorded which), collected on the day of the first yellow fever vaccination. All receptors come from a man between 18 and 35 years old who received the YFV17D yellow fever vaccine.

This clonotype was recorded many times. This rearrangement joins TRBV27 to TRBJ2-5; D remains unclear. This CDR3 comprises 13 residues. Germline CDR1 is MNHEY and CDR2 is SMNVEV (reference sequence). V was clipped by 1 base and J by 3 bases, with 6 bases between them. CDR3 nucleotides: TGTGCCAGCAGTTTATGGGGAAAAGAGACCCAGTACTTC. This translates into CASSLWGKETQYF.

On this clonotype itself: This may stem from a read error, because a much larger clone lies one nucleotide away. This rearrangement joins TRBV7-2 to TRBJ2-3; 12 nucleotides line up with TRBD2. The junction had 8 bases not matched to a gene; V was cut back by 5 bases and J by 5 bases. The length of the CDR3 is 16 residues. Germline CDR1 reads SGHTA; CDR2 reads FQGNSA. The CDR3 reads CASSRTSSGGVDTQYF. CDR3 coding DNA: TGTGCCAGCAGCCGGACCTCTAGCGGGGGGGTAGATACGCAGTATTTT.

This clonotype showed up just a few times. This chain uses TRBV20-1 with TRBJ2-7; 8 bases are shared with TRBD2. In germline, CDR1 is DFQATT, CDR2 SNEGSKA (reference sequence). V lost 6 bases, J lost 6 bases, and 10 bases stayed unmatched. The CDR3 has 13 amino acids. The DNA for the CDR3 is TGCAGTGCCTCCGGGACTAGACCCCCCGAGCAGTACTTC. Encoded protein: CSASGTRPPEQYF.

Many counts were recorded for this clonotype. V and J are TRBV7-2 and TRBJ2-1, with a tentative D call TRBD1 (6 bases). Trimming took off 1 base at V and 12 bases at J, with 10 bases between the two ends. The length of the CDR3 is 12 residues. The germline CDR1 and CDR2 sequences are SGHTA and FQGNSA. The CDR3 protein is CASSLEQGGQFF. CDR3 bases: TGTGCCAGCAGCTTAGAACAGGGCGGGCAGTTCTTC.

In this sample, this clonotype turned up a few times. The chain has TRBV6-5 and TRBJ1-5; TRBD1 is a possible D gene (5 bases). The ends were cut back, 0 bases at V and 0 bases at J, with 15 bases in the middle. In germline, CDR1 is MNHEY, CDR2 SVGAGI. This CDR3 is built from 18 residues. The CDR3 region has the DNA TGTGCCAGCAGTTACTCCCTGCCAGGGTCGGATAGCAATCAGCCCCAGCATTTT. It translates to CASSYSLPGSDSNQPQHF.

This clonotype was detected many times. The CDR3 DNA follows: TGTGCCAGCAGCGACGACGGTCACGAGACCCAGTACTTC. Protein sequence: CASSDDGHETQYF. V is TRBV9 and J is TRBJ2-5, with unresolved D. The CDR3 loop spans 13 amino acids. Germline CDR1 SGDLS, CDR2 YYNGEE. Trimming shortened V by 3 bases and J by 5 bases, and 11 bases separated the two germline ends.

The chain has TRBV7-2 and TRBJ2-3; TRBD2 matches 7 bases. This CDR3 has 16 residues. V shed 11 bases and J 1 base; nucleotides not matched to a gene: 15. Germline V gene data show CDR1 as SGHTA and CDR2 as FQGNSA. In nucleotides, the CDR3 is TGTGCCCGCAACAAAGTGAGCGGGGTTGGCACAGATACGCAGTATTTT. Translated: CARNKVSGVGTDTQYF.

Ten or more counts support this clonotype. The chain combines TRBV7-2 with TRBJ2-2; 7 bases are a match to TRBD2. Germline V gene data show CDR1 as SGHTA and CDR2 as FQGNSA. This CDR3 region has 16 residues. The trim removed 0 bases at V and 7 bases at J, leaving 8 bases unmatched. CDR3 in DNA: TGTGCCAGCAGCTTAGCAAGCGGGGCTGGGGGCGGGGAGCTGTTTTTT. Translating it yields CASSLASGAGGGELFF.

This clonotype was picked up a small number of times. The gene calls are TRBV4-2 and TRBJ2-3; a possible D gene is TRBD1 (5 bases). V lost 3 bases to trimming and J lost 4 bases, with 8 bases between them. The germline gives CDR1 LGHNA, CDR2 YNFKEQ. The CDR3 is 13 residues long. The CDR3 nucleotides are TGTGCCAGCAGCCAGGAAGGGGCAGATACGCAGTATTTT. It codes for CASSQEGADTQYF.

This clonotype appeared many times. The V and J genes are TRBV7-6 and TRBJ1-5, with 7 positions matching TRBD1. Germline V gene data show CDR1 as SGHVS and CDR2 as FNYEAQ. After removal of 5 bases from V and 4 bases from J, the junction contained 11 bases not matched to a gene. The length of the CDR3 is 16 residues. CDR3 protein: CASSGTTGLNNQPQHF. As DNA, the CDR3 is TGTGCCAGCAGCGGAACGACAGGGTTGAATAATCAGCCCCAGCATTTT.

This clonotype was recorded at least ten times. The V call is TRBV29-1, the J call TRBJ1-2; a weak D match, TRBD1 (5 bases). This CDR3 contains 14 residues. Germline loops: CDR1 SQVTM, CDR2 ANQGSEA. V dropped 5 bases and J dropped 1 base, with 14 bases sitting between them. The CDR3 region is CSVSIGGNNYGYTF. The CDR3 region has the DNA TGCAGCGTTAGTATCGGGGGAAATAACTATGGCTACACCTTC.

At least ten counts were recorded for this clonotype. The V call is TRBV30, the J call TRBJ2-3, with TRBD2 identical over 8 bases. Germline values: CDR1 GTSNPN, CDR2 SVGIG (reference sequence). V shed 5 bases, J shed 5 bases, and the junction held 12 bases outside the gene matches. This CDR3 is built from 15 residues. The CDR3 bases are TGTGCCTGGCATAGCGGGGAAACCCAAATAGATACGCAGTATTTT. This codes for CAWHSGETQIDTQYF.

In its sample, this clonotype was seen many times. The rearrangement uses TRBV11-3 and TRBJ2-5; no clear D gene. In germline, CDR1 is SGHNT, CDR2 YENEEA. Trimming took off 5 bases at V and 0 bases at J, with 4 bases between the two ends. The length of the CDR3 is 12 residues. The CDR3 DNA is TGTGCCAGCAGCCCGGACCAAGAGACCCAGTACTTC. The encoded protein is CASSPDQETQYF.

The sample holds many counts of this clonotype. This chain connects TRBV20-1 to TRBJ1-1, with a possible D match to TRBD1 (5 bases). CDR1 DFQATT and CDR2 SNEGSKA come from the germline V gene (reference sequence). This CDR3 is 13 amino acids long. Between the trimmed V and J ends, which lost 0 bases and 5 bases, there was a span of 10 bases. CDR3 amino acids: CSARDYRGTEAFF. The CDR3 DNA sequence: TGCAGTGCTAGAGATTATCGGGGGACTGAAGCTTTCTTT.

At least ten counts were recorded for this clonotype. The chain uses TRBV7-6 and TRBJ2-3; no firm D call. The CDR3 runs to 13 residues. Trimming pared 5 bases from V and 6 bases from J, leaving 12 bases between. Germline CDR1 SGHVS, CDR2 FNYEAQ. The CDR3 DNA reads TGTGCCAGCAGCATACAGCATCCGGATACGCAGTATTTT. Translation gives CASSIQHPDTQYF.

This clonotype showed up many times. The CDR3 sequence is CASSLQPGDHQPQHF. The CDR3 DNA is TGCGCCAGCAGCTTGCAGCCAGGGGACCATCAGCCCCAGCATTTT. The chain combines TRBV5-1 with TRBJ1-5, with D maybe TRBD1 (6 bases). Trimming took 1 base from V and 5 from J, leaving 13 bases between them. The CDR3 covers 15 residues. Germline values: CDR1 SGHRS, CDR2 YFSETQ.

This clonotype occurred many times. This chain connects TRBV7-2 to TRBJ2-1; perhaps TRBD2 as D (6 bases). The CDR3 has 13 amino acids. V lost 5 bases and J lost 13, with 18 bases in between. Germline V gene lookup returns CDR1 SGHTA and CDR2 FQGNSA. CDR3 in amino acids: CASSPLHSGSQFF. The CDR3 DNA is TGTGCCAGCAGCCCCCTCCATAGCGGCAGCCAGTTCTTC.

This clonotype was observed at least ten times. The chain has TRBV3-1 and TRBJ2-7, with 12 bases matching TRBD2. The CDR3 runs 15 residues. The trim removed 1 base at V and 4 bases at J, leaving 2 bases unmatched. CDR1 and CDR2 (germline): LGHDT, YNNKEL (reference sequence). This CDR3 is CASSQGTSGAYEQYF. The CDR3 DNA follows: TGTGCCAGCAGCCAAGGGACTAGCGGGGCTTACGAGCAGTACTTC.

CDR3 in DNA: TGTGCCTGGAGTGCGGGACACCACTCTGGAAACACCATATATTTT. Translated, it gives CAWSAGHHSGNTIYF. The gene calls are TRBV30 and TRBJ1-3; maybe TRBD1 (6 bases). The V gene lost 1 base and the J gene lost 0 bases, with 10 bases spanning the gap. The CDR3 totals 15 residues. Per germline, CDR1 GTSNPN and CDR2 SVGIG (reference sequence).

The chain couples TRBV11-1 to TRBJ2-7; 8 bases are a match to TRBD2. This CDR3 has 14 residues. CDR1 is SGHAT and CDR2 is FQDESV in the germline V gene (reference sequence). The J segment lost 2 bases and the V segment lost 5 bases, leaving 5 bases of the junction unmatched. Written as DNA, the CDR3 is TGTGCCAGCAGCCCGGGGGGGAGGGCCTACGAGCAGTACGTC. This codes for CASSPGGRAYEQYV.

This clonotype has a count of ten or more. The rearrangement joins TRBV5-5 to TRBJ2-7; perhaps D is TRBD1 or TRBD2 (5 bases each). The V gene lost 4 bases and the J gene lost 1 base, with 15 bases spanning the gap. The CDR3 totals 15 residues. CDR1 is SGHKS, CDR2 YYEKEE, per germline (reference sequence). The CDR3 reads CASSRTGTESYEQYV. In nucleotides, the CDR3 is TGTGCCAGCAGCAGAACCGGGACGGAATCCTACGAGCAGTACGTC.

This clonotype was seen at least ten times. J is TRBJ1-1 and V is TRBV12-3 or TRBV12-4, with D possibly matching TRBD1 (5 bases). The CDR3 is 13 residues long. Trimming took 8 bases from V and 1 from J, leaving 11 bases between them. CDR3 in amino acids: CASQTDANTEAFF. The CDR3, as DNA: TGTGCCAGCCAGACAGATGCGAACACTGAAGCTTTCTTT.

This clonotype was counted at least ten times. This chain joins TRBV5-8 and TRBJ2-1, with D perhaps TRBD2 (7 bases). The V gene's germline CDR1 is SGHTS and CDR2 YDEGEE. Trimming cost V 2 bases and J 6 bases, with 15 bases left between them. There are 15 residues in the CDR3. CDR3 bases: TGTGCCAGCAGCTTCTTGAGGGGGGGCCTCAATGAGCAGTTCTTC. It yields the protein CASSFLRGGLNEQFF.